Sequencing of this TCR beta chain was carried out in a study of T cells of healthy individuals. One entry per CDR3 protein results from TCRdb running MiXCR on the 5' RACE reads. The profile shows 40,000 to 65,000 distinct CDR3 sequences, roughly 14% of them singletons. Germline V CDR1 and CDR2: SGHRS, YFSETQ. The CDR3 has 15 amino acids. V was clipped by 4 bases and J by 3 bases, with 14 bases between them. As concerns this clonotype: This sequence may be a read error, since a much larger clone differs from it by one base.

This receptor was obtained from a human donor in good health. The chain uses TRBV5-1 and TRBJ1-3, with D possibly being TRBD1 (6 bases). The CDR3 region has the DNA TGCGCCAGCAGCCCCGCAGGGGTAGATGGAAACACCATATATTTT. Its protein product is CASSPAGVDGNTIYF.